This is a list of T cell receptor beta chains from one sample in a study of blood T cell repertoires in COVID-19. TCRdb keeps only in-frame clones here, not all; method: immunoSEQ multiplex PCR. Of 350,000 or so clones listed, roughly 87% were seen once; the top ten hold more than 1%. The material sequenced was PBMCs or T cells enriched from blood (not recorded which). The receptors shown here come from a woman in her twenties or thirties who had recovered from COVID-19. Each CDR3 is given with its conserved first and last residue. The order of the fields is clone size, V gene, D gene, J gene, CDR3 DNA, CDR3 protein. D genes are given only for firm matches. Clone size is given for some rows only: seen once, a few or many times, or a class if the clone is expanded.

abundance: -
v_gene: TRBV7-2
d_gene: -
j_gene: TRBJ2-1
CDR3nt: TGTGCCAGCAGCTCCCCGACTACCAGCTCCTACAATGAGCAGTTCTTC
CDR3aa: CASSSPTTSSYNEQFF

abundance: once
v_gene: TRBV28
d_gene: -
j_gene: TRBJ1-3
CDR3nt: TGTGCCAGCAGTTTATTGGGGGGATACGGAAACACCATATATTTT
CDR3aa: CASSLLGGYGNTIYF

abundance: -
v_gene: TRBV10-3
d_gene: -
j_gene: TRBJ1-5
CDR3nt: TGTGCCATCGGGGCAGAACAAGGATCCTCGTCAGCCCAGCATTTT
CDR3aa: CAIGAEQGSSSAQHF

abundance: -
v_gene: TRBV24-1
d_gene: TRBD1
j_gene: TRBJ2-1
CDR3nt: TGTGCCACCGGACAGGGGGCTAGGAATGAGCAGTTCTTC
CDR3aa: CATGQGARNEQFF

abundance: once
v_gene: TRBV4-3
d_gene: TRBD1
j_gene: TRBJ2-7
CDR3nt: TGCGCCAGCAGCCAAGAGACAGGGGGCTCCTACGAGCAGTACTTC
CDR3aa: CASSQETGGSYEQYF

abundance: few
v_gene: TRBV27
d_gene: -
j_gene: TRBJ2-7
CDR3nt: TGTGCCAGCAGCGATGACGGGTCCCCCTACGAGCAGTACTTC
CDR3aa: CASSDDGSPYEQYF

abundance: -
v_gene: TRBV12-3/TRBV12-4
d_gene: -
j_gene: TRBJ1-5
CDR3nt: TGTGCCAGCAGTTTACAGGAGGTGCAGCCCCAGCATTTT
CDR3aa: CASSLQEVQPQHF

abundance: -
v_gene: TRBV15
d_gene: -
j_gene: TRBJ2-1
CDR3nt: TGTGCCACCAGCAGAGATCGGGGGAGCTCCTACAATGAGCAGTTCTTC
CDR3aa: CATSRDRGSSYNEQFF

abundance: -
v_gene: TRBV7-9
d_gene: -
j_gene: TRBJ1-2
CDR3nt: TGTGCCAGCAGCTTAGGAGGAGGGATGAGTGGCTACACCTTC
CDR3aa: CASSLGGGMSGYTF

abundance: few
v_gene: TRBV10-3
d_gene: -
j_gene: TRBJ1-6
CDR3nt: TGTGCCATCCAAGACAATAATTCACCCCTCCACTTT
CDR3aa: CAIQDNNSPLHF

abundance: -
v_gene: TRBV29-1
d_gene: TRBD2
j_gene: TRBJ2-3
CDR3nt: TGCAGCGTTGATCCGGCGGGGGGGACGGGGCAGTATTTT
CDR3aa: CSVDPAGGTGQYF

abundance: -
v_gene: TRBV7-6
d_gene: TRBD2
j_gene: TRBJ2-1
CDR3nt: TGTGCCAGCAGCTCACAAGTCAATAGCGGGGGCCCAAATGAGCAGTTCTTC
CDR3aa: CASSSQVNSGGPNEQFF

abundance: -
v_gene: TRBV7-7
d_gene: TRBD2
j_gene: TRBJ2-1
CDR3nt: TGTGCCAGCAGCCCACAGGGACTAGCGGGGGGAACCTACTACAATGAGCAGTTCTTC
CDR3aa: CASSPQGLAGGTYYNEQFF

abundance: -
v_gene: TRBV12-3/TRBV12-4
d_gene: -
j_gene: TRBJ1-2
CDR3nt: TGTGCCAGCAGTTTACGACGAGAGGGATCCTACACCTTC
CDR3aa: CASSLRREGSYTF

abundance: -
v_gene: TRBV5-6
d_gene: TRBD1
j_gene: TRBJ2-2
CDR3nt: TGTGCCAGCACCATAGGGGACAGGGATACCGGGGAGCTGTTTTTT
CDR3aa: CASTIGDRDTGELFF

abundance: -
v_gene: TRBV6-2/TRBV6-3
d_gene: -
j_gene: TRBJ1-2
CDR3nt: TGTGCCAGCAGTTACTCACCACAGACAGACCTATATGGCTACACCTTC
CDR3aa: CASSYSPQTDLYGYTF

abundance: -
v_gene: TRBV18
d_gene: TRBD2
j_gene: TRBJ2-1
CDR3nt: TGTGCCAGCTCACCCTCCATGGCAGCGGGGGCTTACAATGAGCAGTTCTTC
CDR3aa: CASSPSMAAGAYNEQFF

abundance: -
v_gene: TRBV19
d_gene: -
j_gene: TRBJ2-4
CDR3nt: TGTGCCAGTGGCAGGAACATTCAGTACTTC
CDR3aa: CASGRNIQYF

abundance: -
v_gene: TRBV6-5
d_gene: -
j_gene: TRBJ1-2
CDR3nt: TGTGCCTCCCGGCGGGATGCCTATGGCTACACCTTC
CDR3aa: CASRRDAYGYTF

abundance: few
v_gene: TRBV5-4
d_gene: -
j_gene: TRBJ2-7
CDR3nt: TGTGCCAGCAGCTTTAAAGCAGGGAACTCCTACGAGCAGTACTTC
CDR3aa: CASSFKAGNSYEQYF

abundance: -
v_gene: TRBV6-5
d_gene: -
j_gene: TRBJ2-5
CDR3nt: TGTGCCAGCAGTCCCGGAGGGCTCCGGGAGACCCAGTACTTC
CDR3aa: CASSPGGLRETQYF

abundance: -
v_gene: TRBV6-1
d_gene: -
j_gene: TRBJ2-1
CDR3nt: TGTGCCAGCAGTGAAGAAGCAGGGTCGGCTGAGCAGTTCTTC
CDR3aa: CASSEEAGSAEQFF

abundance: -
v_gene: TRBV11-3
d_gene: -
j_gene: TRBJ2-1
CDR3nt: TGTGCCAGCAGCCCCAATAGCGTAAATGAGCAGTTCTTC
CDR3aa: CASSPNSVNEQFF

abundance: -
v_gene: TRBV7-9
d_gene: TRBD1
j_gene: TRBJ2-5
CDR3nt: TGTGCCAGCAGCAGGGCGGGCGACAGGGGCTACCAAGAGACCCAGTACTTC
CDR3aa: CASSRAGDRGYQETQYF

abundance: once
v_gene: TRBV29-1
d_gene: -
j_gene: TRBJ2-3
CDR3nt: TGCAGCGTTTTGGGTTCTAAGGAGAGTACAGATACGCAGTATTTT
CDR3aa: CSVLGSKESTDTQYF

abundance: once
v_gene: TRBV7-8
d_gene: -
j_gene: TRBJ1-2
CDR3nt: TGTGCCAGCAGCTTAGGGGCAGGGGTCTCCTATGGCTACACCTTC
CDR3aa: CASSLGAGVSYGYTF

abundance: -
v_gene: TRBV19
d_gene: TRBD1
j_gene: TRBJ2-2
CDR3nt: TGTGCCAGTCAGGACAGGGGGCAGCGAACCGGGGAGCTGTTTTTT
CDR3aa: CASQDRGQRTGELFF

abundance: -
v_gene: TRBV18
d_gene: -
j_gene: TRBJ2-3
CDR3nt: TGTGCCAGCTCACCACGGCAGGGTTTAGATACGCAGTATTTT
CDR3aa: CASSPRQGLDTQYF

abundance: -
v_gene: TRBV10-2
d_gene: -
j_gene: TRBJ2-2
CDR3nt: TGCGCCAGCATCGCGGGGCCCCGAGGGAACACCGGGGAGCTGTTTTTT
CDR3aa: CASIAGPRGNTGELFF

abundance: -
v_gene: TRBV19
d_gene: TRBD2
j_gene: TRBJ2-1
CDR3nt: TGTGCCAGTAGGCCACCGGGACTAGACTACAATGAGCAGTTCTTC
CDR3aa: CASRPPGLDYNEQFF

abundance: once
v_gene: TRBV10-3
d_gene: -
j_gene: TRBJ1-1
CDR3nt: TGTGCCATCAGTACAGTCATGAACACTGAAGCTTTCTTT
CDR3aa: CAISTVMNTEAFF

abundance: -
v_gene: TRBV2
d_gene: -
j_gene: TRBJ2-7
CDR3nt: TGTGCCAGCCGGCGCCTAGTCTACGAGCAGTACTTC
CDR3aa: CASRRLVYEQYF

abundance: -
v_gene: TRBV7-9
d_gene: TRBD2
j_gene: TRBJ2-2
CDR3nt: TGTGCCAGCAGCCCCGGGTGGGGGGGCACCGGGGAGCTGTTTTTT
CDR3aa: CASSPGWGGTGELFF

abundance: -
v_gene: TRBV12-3/TRBV12-4
d_gene: TRBD1
j_gene: TRBJ1-1
CDR3nt: TGTGCCAGCAGTAACCGGGACAGGGGCTTCTTT
CDR3aa: CASSNRDRGFF

abundance: -
v_gene: TRBV25-1
d_gene: TRBD2
j_gene: TRBJ2-3
CDR3nt: TGTGCCAGCAGTCGAATGTTTCTAGCGGGGGACACAGATACGCAGTATTTT
CDR3aa: CASSRMFLAGDTDTQYF

abundance: few
v_gene: TRBV20-1
d_gene: -
j_gene: TRBJ1-2
CDR3nt: TGCAGTGCCACGGGAGGAGATGGCTACACCTTC
CDR3aa: CSATGGDGYTF

abundance: -
v_gene: TRBV9
d_gene: TRBD2
j_gene: TRBJ2-2
CDR3nt: TGTGCCAGCAGCGTAGCGGGGGGGCGGAACGGGGAGCTGTTTTTT
CDR3aa: CASSVAGGRNGELFF

abundance: -
v_gene: TRBV28
d_gene: TRBD1
j_gene: TRBJ1-5
CDR3nt: TGTGCCAGCAGTTTAGGGGGACAGGGTGGTAATCAGCCCCAGCATTTT
CDR3aa: CASSLGGQGGNQPQHF

abundance: -
v_gene: TRBV7-2
d_gene: -
j_gene: TRBJ2-3
CDR3nt: TGTGCCAGCAGCTACAGGGCCGGCACAGATACGCAGTATTTT
CDR3aa: CASSYRAGTDTQYF

abundance: -
v_gene: TRBV7-9
d_gene: -
j_gene: TRBJ1-3
CDR3nt: TGTGCCAGCAGCTACGGGGGGCTTGGAAACACCATATATTTT
CDR3aa: CASSYGGLGNTIYF

abundance: -
v_gene: TRBV5-1
d_gene: -
j_gene: TRBJ2-5
CDR3nt: TGCGCCAGCAGCTTGGACCCGGGGGACCTAGAGACCCAGTACTTC
CDR3aa: CASSLDPGDLETQYF

abundance: -
v_gene: TRBV2
d_gene: -
j_gene: TRBJ1-6
CDR3nt: TGTGCCAGCAGTATCCACCTGAGGAGGGATCGGTCACCCCTCCACTTT
CDR3aa: CASSIHLRRDRSPLHF

abundance: -
v_gene: TRBV5-1
d_gene: TRBD1
j_gene: TRBJ1-3
CDR3nt: TGCGCCAGCAGCGACGGACAGGGGCTTGGAAACACCATATATTTT
CDR3aa: CASSDGQGLGNTIYF

abundance: -
v_gene: TRBV28
d_gene: TRBD1
j_gene: TRBJ1-6
CDR3nt: TGTGCCAGCGGTGACGAAACCAAATGGACAGGGAGGCATTCACCCCTCCACTTT
CDR3aa: CASGDETKWTGRHSPLHF

abundance: once
v_gene: TRBV29-1
d_gene: TRBD1
j_gene: TRBJ1-2
CDR3nt: TGCAGCGGTACAGGGGGCGCGAACTATGGCTACACCTTC
CDR3aa: CSGTGGANYGYTF

abundance: -
v_gene: TRBV4-3
d_gene: TRBD1
j_gene: TRBJ2-3
CDR3nt: TGCGCCAGCAGCCAAGATAGGACAGGGGGCCCAGATACGCAGTATTTT
CDR3aa: CASSQDRTGGPDTQYF

abundance: -
v_gene: TRBV5-4
d_gene: -
j_gene: TRBJ2-4
CDR3nt: TGTGCCAGCAGCCGCGCAGGGACAATCGCCAAAAACATTCAGTACTTC
CDR3aa: CASSRAGTIAKNIQYF

abundance: -
v_gene: TRBV11-2
d_gene: -
j_gene: TRBJ2-3
CDR3nt: TGTGCCAGCAGCTTACGGAGGGGGGGAGGCACAGATACGCAGTATTTT
CDR3aa: CASSLRRGGGTDTQYF

abundance: -
v_gene: TRBV6-5
d_gene: -
j_gene: TRBJ1-2
CDR3nt: TGTGCCAGCAGCGACGGGCAGGGTTATGGCTACACCTTC
CDR3aa: CASSDGQGYGYTF

abundance: -
v_gene: TRBV28
d_gene: -
j_gene: TRBJ1-1
CDR3nt: TGTGCCAGCAGTTTAACCGGGAAAGAGGGAAACACTGAAGCTTTCTTT
CDR3aa: CASSLTGKEGNTEAFF

abundance: -
v_gene: TRBV5-4
d_gene: -
j_gene: TRBJ2-3
CDR3nt: TGTGCCAGCAGCCTGCGTAAGGGGGACCTCACAGATACGCAGTATTTT
CDR3aa: CASSLRKGDLTDTQYF

abundance: -
v_gene: TRBV7-9
d_gene: TRBD1
j_gene: TRBJ2-2
CDR3nt: TGTGCCAGCAGCATATCACCGGGACAGGGGGCCGCCGGGGAGCTGTTTTTT
CDR3aa: CASSISPGQGAAGELFF

abundance: -
v_gene: TRBV6-2/TRBV6-3
d_gene: -
j_gene: TRBJ2-4
CDR3nt: TGTGCCAGCAGTTACGGGACTCCCGATGTTCACATTCAGTACTTC
CDR3aa: CASSYGTPDVHIQYF